This TCR beta chain was identified during a study of blood T cell repertoires in COVID-19. Germline CDR1 and CDR2: SGHRS and YFSETQ. CDR3 length equals 15 residues. With 0 bases clipped from V and 6 bases from J, the junction kept 5 bases outside the gene matches. In the source study's methods: Reference gene primer amplification yielded estimated nucleated cell counts. TCRdb's copy holds only in-frame clones and misses some; the assay was immunoSEQ multiplex PCR. V and J calls and clone size are copied from that table; D and trimming were computed from the DNA. The sample yields some 220,000 clones, about 88% seen once. Those who participated ranged in age from 18 to 89 years and resided in 24 US areas. Each participant's cohort was designated according to participant-reported clinical history. Cohort 3 donors were reported recovered after two negative PCRs, clearance, or symptom resolution.

The chain uses TRBV5-1 and TRBJ2-1; 8 bases map to TRBD2. The receptor comes from a woman aged 30 to 39 who had recovered from COVID-19. The source material was PBMCs or T cells enriched from blood (not recorded which). CDR3 sequence: CASSLARGGFNEQFF. Here the CDR3 DNA reads TGCGCCAGCAGCTTGGCCCGGGGGGGCTTCAATGAGCAGTTCTTC.